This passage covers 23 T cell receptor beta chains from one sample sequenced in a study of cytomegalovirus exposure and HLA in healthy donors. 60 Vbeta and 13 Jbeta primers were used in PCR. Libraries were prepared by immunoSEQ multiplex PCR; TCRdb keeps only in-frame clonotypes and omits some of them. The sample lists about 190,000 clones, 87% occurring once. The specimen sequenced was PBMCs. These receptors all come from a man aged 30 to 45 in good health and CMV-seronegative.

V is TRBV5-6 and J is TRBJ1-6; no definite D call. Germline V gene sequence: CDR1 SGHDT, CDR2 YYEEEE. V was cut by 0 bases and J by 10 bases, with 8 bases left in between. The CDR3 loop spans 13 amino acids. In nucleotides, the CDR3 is TGTGCCAGCAGCTTGGGGAGTGAGTCACCCCTCCACTTT. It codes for CASSLGSESPLHF.

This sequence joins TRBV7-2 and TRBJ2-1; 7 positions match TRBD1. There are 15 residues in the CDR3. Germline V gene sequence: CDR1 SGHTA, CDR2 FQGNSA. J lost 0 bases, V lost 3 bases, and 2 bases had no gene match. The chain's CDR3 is CASSFRDSSYNEQFF. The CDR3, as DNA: TGTGCCAGCAGCTTCCGGGACAGCTCCTACAATGAGCAGTTCTTC. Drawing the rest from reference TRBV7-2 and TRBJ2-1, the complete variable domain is GAGVSQSPSNKVTEKGKDVELRCDPISGHTALYWYRQSLGQGLEFLIYFQGNSAPDKSGLPSDRFSAERTGGSVSTLTIQRTQQEDSAVYLCASSFRDSSYNEQFFGPGTRLTVL.

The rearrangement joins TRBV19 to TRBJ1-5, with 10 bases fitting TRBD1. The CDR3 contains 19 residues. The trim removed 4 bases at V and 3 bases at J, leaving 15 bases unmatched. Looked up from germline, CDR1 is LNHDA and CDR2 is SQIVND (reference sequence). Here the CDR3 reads CASSKVRTGGLKFNQPQHF. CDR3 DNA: TGTGCCAGTAGTAAGGTCAGGACAGGGGGTTTGAAGTTCAATCAGCCCCAGCATTTT.

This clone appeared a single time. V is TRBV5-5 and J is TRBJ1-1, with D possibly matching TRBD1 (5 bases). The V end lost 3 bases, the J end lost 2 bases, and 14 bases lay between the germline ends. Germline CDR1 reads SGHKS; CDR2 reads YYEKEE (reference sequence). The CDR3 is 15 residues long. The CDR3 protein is CASSSTQVINTEAFF. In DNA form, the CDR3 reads TGTGCCAGCAGCTCAACACAGGTGATAAACACTGAAGCTTTCTTT.

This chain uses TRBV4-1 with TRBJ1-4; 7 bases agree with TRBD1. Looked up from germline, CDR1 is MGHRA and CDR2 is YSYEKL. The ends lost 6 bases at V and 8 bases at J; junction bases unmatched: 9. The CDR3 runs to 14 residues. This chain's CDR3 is CASRRGQFEEKLFF. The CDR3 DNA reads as TGCGCCAGCAGACGGGGACAGTTCGAGGAAAAACTGTTTTTT.

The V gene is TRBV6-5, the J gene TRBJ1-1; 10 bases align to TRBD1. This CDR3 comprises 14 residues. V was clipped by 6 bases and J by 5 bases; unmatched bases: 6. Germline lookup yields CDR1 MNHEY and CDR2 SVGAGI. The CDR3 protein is CASRWTGGGTEAFF. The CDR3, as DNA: TGTGCCAGCAGGTGGACAGGGGGTGGGACTGAAGCTTTCTTT.

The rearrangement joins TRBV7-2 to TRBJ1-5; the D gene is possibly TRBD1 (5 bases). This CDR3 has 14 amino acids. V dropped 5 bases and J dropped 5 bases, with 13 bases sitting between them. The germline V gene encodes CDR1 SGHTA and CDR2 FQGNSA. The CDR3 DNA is TGTGCCAGCAGCAAGCAGGGTTACGATCAGCCCCAGCATTTT. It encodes CASSKQGYDQPQHF.

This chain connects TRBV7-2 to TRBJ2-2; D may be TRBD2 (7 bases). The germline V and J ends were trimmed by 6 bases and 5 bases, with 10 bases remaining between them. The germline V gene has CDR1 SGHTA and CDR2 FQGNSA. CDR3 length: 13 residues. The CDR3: CASRKGGTGELFF. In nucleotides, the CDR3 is TGTGCCAGCAGAAAGGGGGGGACCGGGGAGCTGTTTTTT. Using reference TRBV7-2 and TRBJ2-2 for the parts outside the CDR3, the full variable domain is GAGVSQSPSNKVTEKGKDVELRCDPISGHTALYWYRQSLGQGLEFLIYFQGNSAPDKSGLPSDRFSAERTGGSVSTLTIQRTQQEDSAVYLCASRKGGTGELFFGEGSRLTVL.

The CDR3 loop reads CASSSPGTGAEQYF. The CDR3 DNA is TGTGCCAGCAGCTCCCCCGGGACAGGGGCCGAGCAGTACTTC. The chain links TRBV11-3 to TRBJ2-7; 10 nucleotides line up with TRBD1. The CDR3 is 14 amino acids. CDR1 and CDR2 from the germline V gene are SGHNT and YENEEA. Germline trimming cut 4 bases from V and 6 bases from J; bases unmatched to any gene: 6.

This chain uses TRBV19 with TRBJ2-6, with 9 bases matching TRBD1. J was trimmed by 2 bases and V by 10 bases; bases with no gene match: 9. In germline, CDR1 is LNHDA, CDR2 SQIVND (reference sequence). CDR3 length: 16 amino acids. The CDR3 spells CATRDRELPGANVLTF. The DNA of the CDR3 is TGTGCCACGCGGGACAGGGAATTACCTGGGGCCAACGTCCTGACTTTC.

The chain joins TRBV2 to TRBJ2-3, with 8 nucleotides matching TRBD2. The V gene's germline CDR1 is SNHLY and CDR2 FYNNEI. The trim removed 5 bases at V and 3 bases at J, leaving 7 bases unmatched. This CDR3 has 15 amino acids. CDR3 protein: CASSTGREVTDTQYF. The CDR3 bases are TGTGCCAGCAGTACAGGGCGGGAGGTGACAGATACGCAGTATTTT. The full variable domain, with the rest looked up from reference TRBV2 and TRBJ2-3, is EPEVTQTPSHQVTQMGQEVILRCVPISNHLYFYWYRQILGQKVEFLVSFYNNEISEKSEIFDDQFSVERPDGSNFTLKIRSTKLEDSAMYFCASSTGREVTDTQYFGPGTRLTVL.

For the CDR3, the DNA is TGTGCCAGCAGCTTAACCGGGAGCTATGGCTACACCTTC. This encodes CASSLTGSYGYTF. The chain has TRBV11-2 and TRBJ1-2; D unclear. Germline lookup yields CDR1 SGHAT and CDR2 FQNNGV. Trimming pared 2 bases from V and 4 bases from J, leaving 8 bases between. The CDR3 loop spans 13 amino acids.

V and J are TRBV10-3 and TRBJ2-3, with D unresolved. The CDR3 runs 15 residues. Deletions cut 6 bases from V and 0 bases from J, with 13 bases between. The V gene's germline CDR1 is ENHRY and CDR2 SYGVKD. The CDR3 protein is CAIRSEQSSTDTQYF. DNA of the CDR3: TGTGCCATCAGGTCGGAGCAGTCTAGCACAGATACGCAGTATTTT.

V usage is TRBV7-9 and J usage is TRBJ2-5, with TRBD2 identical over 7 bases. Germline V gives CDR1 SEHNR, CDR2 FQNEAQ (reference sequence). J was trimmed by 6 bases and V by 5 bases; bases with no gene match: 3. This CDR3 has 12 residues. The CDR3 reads CASSPGGKTQYF. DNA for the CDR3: TGTGCCAGCAGCCCCGGGGGGAAGACCCAGTACTTC.

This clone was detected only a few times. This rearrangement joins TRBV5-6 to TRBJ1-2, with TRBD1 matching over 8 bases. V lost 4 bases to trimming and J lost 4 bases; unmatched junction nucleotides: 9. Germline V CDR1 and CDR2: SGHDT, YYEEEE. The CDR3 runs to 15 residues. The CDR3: CASSIDRGRGYGYTF. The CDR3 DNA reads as TGTGCCAGCAGCATCGACAGGGGCCGGGGCTATGGCTACACCTTC.

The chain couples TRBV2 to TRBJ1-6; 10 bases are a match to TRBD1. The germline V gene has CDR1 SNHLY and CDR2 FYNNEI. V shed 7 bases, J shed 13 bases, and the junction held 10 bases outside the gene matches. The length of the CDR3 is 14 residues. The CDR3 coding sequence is TGTGCCAGCATAAGAGGGACAGGGGAAGTCCCCCTCCACTTT. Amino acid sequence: CASIRGTGEVPLHF. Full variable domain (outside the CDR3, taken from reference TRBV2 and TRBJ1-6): EPEVTQTPSHQVTQMGQEVILRCVPISNHLYFYWYRQILGQKVEFLVSFYNNEISEKSEIFDDQFSVERPDGSNFTLKIRSTKLEDSAMYFCASIRGTGEVPLHFGNGTRLTVT.

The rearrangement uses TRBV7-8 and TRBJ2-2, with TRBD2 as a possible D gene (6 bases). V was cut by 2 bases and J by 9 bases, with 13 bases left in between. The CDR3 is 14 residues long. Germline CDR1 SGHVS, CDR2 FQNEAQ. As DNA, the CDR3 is TGTGCCAGCAGCTTACGGGGGACTGTCCGGGAGCTGTTTTTT. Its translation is CASSLRGTVRELFF.

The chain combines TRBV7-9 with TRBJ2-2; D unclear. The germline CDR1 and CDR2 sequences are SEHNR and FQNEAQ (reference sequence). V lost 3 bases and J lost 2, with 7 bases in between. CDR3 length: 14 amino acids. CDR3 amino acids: CASSFLTNTGELFF. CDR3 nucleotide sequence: TGTGCCAGCAGCTTTTTAACTAACACCGGGGAGCTGTTTTTT.

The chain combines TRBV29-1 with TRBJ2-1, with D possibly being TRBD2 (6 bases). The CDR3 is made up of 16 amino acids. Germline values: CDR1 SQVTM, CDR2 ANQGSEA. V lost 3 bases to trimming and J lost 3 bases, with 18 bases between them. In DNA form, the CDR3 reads TGCAGCGTTGAGGTGGCCGGGGGTGGGGTCTACAATGAGCAGTTCTTC. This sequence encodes CSVEVAGGGVYNEQFF.

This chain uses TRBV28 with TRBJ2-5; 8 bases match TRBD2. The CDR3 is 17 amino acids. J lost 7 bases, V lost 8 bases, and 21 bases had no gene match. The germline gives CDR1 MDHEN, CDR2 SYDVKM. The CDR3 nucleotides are TGTGCCAGCCTCCAGGGGCGGGGGGCCTCGAGCGCGAGGACCCAGTACTTC. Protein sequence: CASLQGRGASSARTQYF.

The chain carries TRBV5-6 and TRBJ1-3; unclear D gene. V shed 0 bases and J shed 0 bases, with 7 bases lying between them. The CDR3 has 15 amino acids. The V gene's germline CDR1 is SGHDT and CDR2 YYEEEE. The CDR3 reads CASSLETDSGNTIYF. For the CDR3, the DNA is TGTGCCAGCAGCTTGGAAACAGACTCTGGAAACACCATATATTTT.

CDR3: CSVEGRDHYEQYF. Here the CDR3 DNA reads TGCAGCGTTGAAGGCAGGGATCACTACGAGCAGTACTTC. The chain couples TRBV29-1 to TRBJ2-7, with a tentative D call TRBD1 (5 bases). This CDR3 has 13 residues. Germline-derived CDR1 and CDR2 are SQVTM and ANQGSEA. V lost 1 base and J lost 3, with 10 bases in between.

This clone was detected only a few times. DNA of the CDR3: TGTGCCAGTAGCCCCGGGACAGGGGCGGAGGGCAATGAGCAGTTCTTC. This translates into CASSPGTGAEGNEQFF. The chain uses TRBV19 and TRBJ2-1; 10 bases line up with TRBD1. This CDR3 spans 16 amino acids. Trimming at V came to 6 bases and at J to 6 bases, leaving 11 bases not matched to a gene. CDR1 and CDR2 (germline): LNHDA, SQIVND (reference sequence).